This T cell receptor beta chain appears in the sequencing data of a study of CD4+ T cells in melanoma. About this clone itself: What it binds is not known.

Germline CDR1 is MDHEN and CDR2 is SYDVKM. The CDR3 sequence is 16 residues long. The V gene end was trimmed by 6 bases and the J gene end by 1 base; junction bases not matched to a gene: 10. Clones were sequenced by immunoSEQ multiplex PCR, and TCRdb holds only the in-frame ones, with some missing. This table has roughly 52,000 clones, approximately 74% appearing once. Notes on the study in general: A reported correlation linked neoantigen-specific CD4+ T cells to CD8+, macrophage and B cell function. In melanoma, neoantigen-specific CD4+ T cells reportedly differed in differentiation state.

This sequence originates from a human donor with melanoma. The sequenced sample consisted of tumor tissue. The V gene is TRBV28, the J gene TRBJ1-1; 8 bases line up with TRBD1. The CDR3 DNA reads TGTGCCAGCAGGTGGGACAGGTGGGTTAGGAACACTGAAGCTTTCTTT. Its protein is CASRWDRWVRNTEAFF. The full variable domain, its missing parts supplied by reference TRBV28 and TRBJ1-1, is DVKVTQSSRYLVKRTGEKVFLECVQDMDHENMFWYRQDPGLGLRLIYFSYDVKMKEKGDIPEGYSVSREKKERFSLILESASTNQTSMYLCASRWDRWVRNTEAFFGQGTRLTVV.